Sequencing of this T cell receptor (beta chain) was carried out in a study of T cell repertoires in cytomegalovirus infection. General study results and limits: There were HLA-C-restricted CMV-specific TCR beta clonotypes dominating the ex vivo response.

Trimming at V came to 5 bases and at J to 2 bases, leaving 8 bases not matched to a gene. This CDR3 has 15 residues. Germline V gene data show CDR1 as SEHNR and CDR2 as FQNEAQ (reference sequence). TCRdb redid the calling of the reads with MiXCR, one entry per CDR3 protein. The table shows 350,000 to 400,000 distinct CDR3 sequences, with roughly 34% occurring only once. As regards this clonotype: No antigen is known for it.

The source material was cultured PBMCs, sampled from culture after CMV antigen stimulation. This chain connects TRBV7-9 to TRBJ1-2; the match to TRBD1 covers 7 bases. The TCR comes from a human donor in good health (CMV status not recorded). Some clones in this sample may be carry-over from other donors' samples. The CDR3 region is CASSKDREKNYGYTF. In DNA form, the CDR3 reads TGTGCCAGCAGCAAAGACAGGGAAAAGAACTATGGCTACACCTTC.